These 28 T cell receptor beta chains came from one sample sequenced in a study of T-cell memory formation after mild COVID-19. TCRdb called the 5' RACE reads again in MiXCR, with one record for every CDR3 protein. The data show over 500,000 distinct CDR3 sequences, with 17% seen just once and just over 8% held by the top ten. Input material: PBMCs or a T cell subset sorted from them (not recorded which). All receptors derive from an adult woman who had mild COVID-19 (a few samples of this study predate the infection). Cell type and time point are not known.

J is TRBJ2-3 and V is TRBV12-3 or TRBV12-4; the D call may be TRBD1 or TRBD2 (6 bases each). CDR3 length: 16 residues. The V and J ends lost 3 bases and 7 bases respectively, with 20 bases between them. CDR3 nucleotide sequence: TGTGCCAGCAGTTTCGGGGGCAGGGGTCCATCGAATACGCAGTATTTT. Translation gives CASSFGGRGPSNTQYF.

CDR3 sequence: CASSLGDREETQYF. In DNA form, the CDR3 reads TGTGCCAGCAGCTTAGGGGACAGGGAGGAGACCCAGTACTTC. The V call is TRBV7-6, the J call TRBJ2-5; 9 positions match TRBD1. Looked up from germline, CDR1 is SGHVS and CDR2 is FNYEAQ. V dropped 1 base and J dropped 5; count of bases not matched to a gene: 2. This CDR3 has 14 residues.

A few counts support this clonotype. The V and J genes are TRBV9 and TRBJ2-7; D unclear. This CDR3 is built from 14 residues. Germline V lookup: CDR1 SGDLS, CDR2 YYNGEE. Trimming took off 2 bases at V and 2 bases at J, with 11 bases between the two ends. In DNA form, the CDR3 reads TGTGCCAGCAGCGTGGTCGCGTCCACCTACGAGCAGTACTTC. Its protein product is CASSVVASTYEQYF.

This clonotype showed up just a few times. DNA for the CDR3: TGTGCCAGCAGAGTACTAGCGGGAGTTGGCGAGACCCAGTACTTC. This encodes CASRVLAGVGETQYF. The chain has TRBV27 and TRBJ2-5; 11 bases fit TRBD2. V gave up 6 bases and J gave up 5 bases; unmatched junction bases: 8. The CDR3 is 15 residues long. Germline V lookup: CDR1 MNHEY, CDR2 SMNVEV (reference sequence).

The J gene is TRBJ1-1, the V gene TRBV5-4; 10 positions match TRBD1. This CDR3 has 13 amino acids. CDR1 is SGHNT, CDR2 YYREEE, per germline (reference sequence). With V trimmed by 5 bases and J by 10 bases, 8 bases remained unmatched. The DNA for the CDR3 is TGTGCCAGCAGGAGGGACAGGGGACAAGTAGCTTTCTTT. This gives the protein CASRRDRGQVAFF. The variable domain in full, completed from reference TRBV5-4 and TRBJ1-1, reads ETGVTQSPTHLIKTRGQQVTLRCSSQSGHNTVSWYQQALGQGPQFIFQYYREEENGRGNFPPRFSGLQFPNYSSELNVNALELDDSALYLCASRRDRGQVAFFGQGTRLTVV.

The chain joins TRBV19 to TRBJ1-1; 9 nucleotides agree with TRBD1. This CDR3 spans 14 amino acids. Per germline, CDR1 LNHDA and CDR2 SQIVND (reference sequence). V shed 3 bases and J 3 bases; nucleotides not matched to a gene: 2. CDR3 coding DNA: TGTGCCAGTAGTATGCGGGACAGGGACACTGAAGCTTTCTTT. Translation: CASSMRDRDTEAFF.

At least ten counts were recorded for this clonotype. J is TRBJ2-1 and V is TRBV7-8; D is perhaps TRBD1 (6 bases). V lost 5 bases and J 4 bases, leaving 24 bases between the germline ends. Germline V lookup: CDR1 SGHVS, CDR2 FQNEAQ. This CDR3 is 18 amino acids long. CDR3 sequence: CASSPEAGTISPYNEQFF. In DNA form, the CDR3 reads TGTGCCAGCAGCCCCGAAGCCGGGACAATCAGCCCTTACAATGAGCAGTTCTTC.

This clonotype was observed many times. The V call is TRBV4-1, the J call TRBJ1-2, with 12 bases aligning to TRBD1. This CDR3 region has 17 residues. J lost 5 bases, V lost 4 bases, and 11 bases had no gene match. CDR1 is MGHRA and CDR2 is YSYEKL in the germline V gene. The CDR3 sequence is CASSPGTGGIQQYGYTF. The CDR3 region has the DNA TGCGCCAGCAGCCCGGGGACAGGGGGCATCCAACAGTATGGCTACACCTTC.

Only a few counts were recorded for this clonotype. The rearrangement links TRBV2 to TRBJ1-5; a weak D match, TRBD1 (5 bases). V was cut by 5 bases and J by 0 bases, with 11 bases left in between. The germline V gene encodes CDR1 SNHLY and CDR2 FYNNEI. The CDR3 contains 15 residues. This chain's CDR3 is CASSLEQVSNQPQHF. CDR3 bases: TGTGCCAGCAGTTTAGAACAGGTTAGCAATCAGCCCCAGCATTTT.

This clonotype appeared many times. The J gene is TRBJ2-3, the V gene TRBV5-5; D possibly corresponds to TRBD2 (6 bases). This CDR3 is built from 16 residues. CDR1 SGHKS and CDR2 YYEKEE come from the germline V gene (reference sequence). V gave up 0 bases and J gave up 1 base, with 12 bases separating them. The CDR3 sequence: CASSLVAAGGTDTQYF. DNA of the CDR3: TGTGCCAGCAGCTTGGTAGCGGCAGGAGGCACAGATACGCAGTATTTT.

This clonotype has a handful of counts. The chain carries TRBV7-2 and TRBJ1-2; no clear D gene. V dropped 5 bases and J dropped 8 bases, with 6 bases sitting between them. Looked up from germline, CDR1 is SGHTA and CDR2 is FQGNSA. The CDR3 sequence is 10 residues long. The CDR3 protein is CASSAGGYTF. The DNA for the CDR3 is TGTGCCAGCAGCGCCGGAGGCTACACCTTC.

This clonotype has only a few counts. The chain combines TRBV9 with TRBJ2-7; D remains unclear. The CDR3 runs 14 residues. Germline V gives CDR1 SGDLS, CDR2 YYNGEE. V was shortened by 0 bases and J by 5 bases, with 12 bases between the two germline ends. The CDR3 DNA reads as TGTGCCAGCAGCGTAGGAAGTAGCCCCGACGAGCAGTACTTC. Encoded protein: CASSVGSSPDEQYF.

This sequence joins TRBV29-1 and TRBJ1-2; 11 bases match TRBD1. This CDR3 is 12 amino acids long. CDR1 is SQVTM and CDR2 is ANQGSEA in the germline V gene. V lost 7 bases to trimming and J lost 9 bases; unmatched junction nucleotides: 7. CDR3: CSALGQGASYTF. CDR3 coding DNA: TGCAGCGCCCTCGGACAGGGGGCTAGCTACACCTTC.

There are many counts of this clonotype. V gene TRBV6-5 combines with J gene TRBJ2-7, with unresolved D. This CDR3 contains 12 residues. CDR1 and CDR2 (germline): MNHEY, SVGAGI. Trimming cost V 6 bases and J 3 bases, with 9 bases left between them. CDR3 residues: CASSAGDYEQYF. CDR3 DNA: TGTGCCAGCAGCGCCGGAGACTACGAGCAGTACTTC.

This clonotype was seen only a few times. For the CDR3, the DNA is TGTGCCACCAGCAGGCCCCGGGTAGGCGAGACCCAGTACTTC. Its translation is CATSRPRVGETQYF. V is TRBV15 and J is TRBJ2-5; D not resolved. Trimming removed 3 bases from V and 5 bases from J, with 13 bases in between. Germline loops: CDR1 LNHNV, CDR2 YYDKDF (reference sequence). The CDR3 totals 14 residues.

The chain uses TRBV29-1 and TRBJ1-1; D remains unclear. There are 13 residues in the CDR3. V lost 1 base and J lost 0, with 6 bases in between. Germline lookup yields CDR1 SQVTM and CDR2 ANQGSEA. The CDR3 spells CSVEVRVNTEAFF. CDR3 nucleotides: TGCAGCGTTGAAGTTCGGGTGAACACTGAAGCTTTCTTT. Combining the CDR3 with reference TRBV29-1 and TRBJ1-1 gives the whole variable domain SAVISQKPSRDICQRGTSLTIQCQVDSQVTMMFWYRQQPGQSLTLIATANQGSEATYESGFVIDKFPISRPNLTFSTLTVSNMSPEDSSIYLCSVEVRVNTEAFFGQGTRLTVV.

This clonotype appeared a few times. The chain joins TRBV7-8 to TRBJ2-5; possibly TRBD2 for D (5 bases). Germline CDR1 and CDR2: SGHVS and FQNEAQ. This CDR3 has 14 residues. V gave up 2 bases and J gave up 5 bases, with 12 bases separating them. This CDR3 reads CASSLTPAGETQYF. The CDR3 nucleotides read TGTGCCAGCAGCTTAACCCCCGCGGGTGAGACCCAGTACTTC.

A few counts support this clonotype. The chain recombines TRBV18 with TRBJ1-2, with no clear D. Germline values: CDR1 KGHSH, CDR2 LQKENI. Between the trimmed V and J ends, which lost 3 bases and 8 bases, there was a span of 10 bases. CDR3 length equals 12 residues. The CDR3 DNA is TGTGCCAGCTCACCCTTAGCCCACGGCTACACCTTC. Amino acids: CASSPLAHGYTF.

This clonotype has only a few counts. The V gene is TRBV15, the J gene TRBJ2-4; no definite D call. The CDR3 has 15 residues. Trimming shortened V by 0 bases and J by 5 bases, and 11 bases separated the two germline ends. Germline lookup yields CDR1 LNHNV and CDR2 YYDKDF (reference sequence). CDR3 in amino acids: CATSRDGLPENIQYF. CDR3 nucleotides: TGTGCCACCAGCAGAGATGGGCTTCCGGAAAACATTCAGTACTTC.

With respect to this clonotype: One end of the junction varies from germline; a read error may be responsible. The gene calls are TRBV7-7 and TRBJ2-7; D is unresolved. CDR1 is SSHAT, CDR2 FNYEAQ, per germline (reference sequence). The CDR3 runs to 15 residues. The CDR3 region is CASSFFYGPSYEQYF. For the CDR3, the DNA is TGTGCTAGCAGCTTTTTCTATGGGCCCTCCTACGAGCAGTACTTC.

The rearrangement links TRBV7-9 to TRBJ2-1; D gene unclear. In germline, CDR1 is SEHNR, CDR2 FQNEAQ (reference sequence). This CDR3 is built from 15 residues. The V end lost 3 bases, the J end lost 3 bases, and 12 bases lay between the germline ends. CDR3 sequence reads: CASSFGPLLYNEQFF. CDR3 sequence (DNA): TGTGCCAGCAGCTTTGGTCCTCTGCTCTACAATGAGCAGTTCTTC.

V is TRBV18 and J is TRBJ2-7; 12 nucleotides match TRBD2. V was clipped by 0 bases and J by 8 bases; unmatched bases: 8. The germline CDR1 and CDR2 sequences are KGHSH and LQKENI. The CDR3 consists of 16 residues. The CDR3 region is CASSPPSTSGGAKQYF. In nucleotides, the CDR3 is TGTGCCAGCTCACCACCGTCGACTAGCGGGGGTGCCAAGCAGTACTTC.

The sample holds a few counts of this clonotype. This chain links TRBV12-3 or TRBV12-4 with TRBJ2-4; TRBD2 matches 8 bases. The CDR3 covers 14 residues. Trimming cost V 6 bases and J 7 bases; bases outside gene matches: 8. The CDR3 DNA reads as TGTGCCAGCAGCCTGACTAGCGAGATCAACATTCAGTACTTC. This encodes CASSLTSEINIQYF.

The chain links TRBV11-3 to TRBJ2-1; weak D call: TRBD2 (6 bases). The CDR3 extends over 15 amino acids. CDR1 is SGHNT and CDR2 is YENEEA in the germline V gene. V lost 4 bases, J lost 7 bases, and 17 bases lay in between. The CDR3 coding sequence is TGTGCCAGCAGCTCGCGGGACTCACCGGGAAATGAGCAGTTCTTC. Its protein product is CASSSRDSPGNEQFF. Drawing the rest from reference TRBV11-3 and TRBJ2-1, the complete variable domain is EAGVVQSPRYKIIEKKQPVAFWCNPISGHNTLYWYLQNLGQGPELLIRYENEEAVDDSQLPKDRFSAERLKGVDSTLKIQPAELGDSAVYLCASSSRDSPGNEQFFGPGTRLTVL.

The chain employs TRBV7-9 and TRBJ1-5; D is ambiguous. This CDR3 has 15 residues. CDR1 is SEHNR and CDR2 is FQNEAQ in the germline V gene (reference sequence). V was clipped by 5 bases and J by 4 bases, with 15 bases between them. The CDR3, as DNA: TGTGCCAGCAGCCCACTGGCACCTGGGAATCAGCCCCAGCATTTT. This encodes CASSPLAPGNQPQHF.

The rearrangement uses TRBV29-1 and TRBJ1-2, with TRBD1 identical over 9 bases. The junction had 2 bases not matched to a gene; V was cut back by 7 bases and J by 2 bases. The CDR3 runs to 12 residues. Germline CDR1 SQVTM, CDR2 ANQGSEA. The CDR3 is CSAGTGNYGYTF. The CDR3 DNA is TGCAGCGCCGGGACAGGGAACTATGGCTACACCTTC.

This clonotype was seen only a few times. The chain uses TRBV6-5 and TRBJ1-1; the D is unclear. The germline CDR1 and CDR2 sequences are MNHEY and SVGAGI. This CDR3 has 14 residues. Trimming left V 6 bases short and J 8 bases short, with 19 bases between. The CDR3 here is CASSSERGIREAFF. The CDR3, as DNA: TGTGCCAGCAGCTCCGAGCGAGGTATTAGAGAAGCTTTCTTT.

In its sample, this clonotype was seen a few times. V usage is TRBV25-1 and J usage is TRBJ2-5; D unresolved. There are 15 residues in the CDR3. Trimming took 0 bases from V and 2 from J, leaving 10 bases between them. The germline CDR1 and CDR2 sequences are MGHDK and SYGVNS. CDR3 DNA sequence: TGTGCCAGCAGTGAATATGTACCCTCGCAAGAGACCCAGTACTTC. It is translated as CASSEYVPSQETQYF.